These 28 T cell receptor beta chains were all obtained from the same sample, sequenced in a study of blood T cell repertoires in COVID-19. Some clones are missing from TCRdb's copy, which holds only in-frame ones; the method was immunoSEQ multiplex PCR. The sample lists about 270,000 clones, around nine tenths occurring once. Input material: PBMCs or T cells enriched from blood (not recorded which). Receptors originate from a woman under 30 who had recovered from COVID-19.

J is TRBJ2-1 and V is TRBV11-3, with TRBD2 matching 14 bases. The CDR3 is made up of 15 amino acids. Unmatched junction bases numbered 4, after V lost 3 bases and J lost 9 bases. Germline V gene data show CDR1 as SGHNT and CDR2 as YENEEA. The CDR3 loop reads CASSFGLAGGPEQFF. The CDR3 DNA reads as TGTGCCAGCAGCTTCGGACTAGCGGGAGGTCCTGAGCAGTTCTTC.

The J gene is TRBJ2-1, the V gene TRBV3-1 (or the pseudogene TRBV3-2); TRBD2 agrees at 14 bases. The CDR3 totals 18 residues. The germline CDR1 and CDR2 sequences are LGHDT and YNNKEL (reference sequence). V was pared by 4 bases and J by 6 bases, with 11 bases of the junction left unmatched. CDR3 in amino acids: CASSRGTSGSVPFNEQFF. CDR3 DNA sequence: TGTGCCAGCAGCCGCGGGACTAGCGGGAGCGTCCCTTTCAATGAGCAGTTCTTC.

CDR3 sequence reads: CASSQDQGGNPGGYTF. In nucleotides, the CDR3 is TGTGCCAGCAGCCAAGATCAGGGGGGTAATCCGGGTGGCTACACCTTC. The chain is built from TRBV4-2 and TRBJ1-2, with TRBD1 matching 7 bases. V shed 0 bases, J shed 7 bases, and the junction held 11 bases outside the gene matches. This CDR3 contains 16 residues. Germline V lookup: CDR1 LGHNA, CDR2 YNFKEQ.

The chain couples TRBV5-1 to TRBJ2-7; 10 bases are a match to TRBD2. CDR1 SGHRS and CDR2 YFSETQ come from the germline V gene. This CDR3 is built from 17 residues. Trimming cost V 4 bases and J 0 bases; bases outside gene matches: 10. CDR3 sequence: CASSPYMIAGGSYEQYF. The CDR3 nucleotides read TGCGCCAGCAGCCCCTACATGATAGCGGGGGGCTCCTACGAGCAGTACTTC.

This clone has just a few counts. The CDR3 protein is CASSLGRGPGQPQHF. The CDR3 region has the DNA TGTGCCAGCAGCTTAGGCAGGGGGCCTGGTCAGCCCCAGCATTTT. V gene TRBV7-9 combines with J gene TRBJ1-5; 8 nucleotides line up with TRBD1. The trim removed 1 base at V and 6 bases at J, leaving 5 bases unmatched. The CDR3 totals 15 residues. Looked up from germline, CDR1 is SEHNR and CDR2 is FQNEAQ (reference sequence).

The chain couples TRBV9 to TRBJ1-3; 7 positions match TRBD1. Germline V gene lookup returns CDR1 SGDLS and CDR2 YYNGEE. The CDR3 runs to 15 residues. The ends lost 2 bases at V and 4 bases at J; junction bases unmatched: 6. Here the CDR3 DNA reads TGTGCCAGCAGCGTCGAGGGGGCAGCGGGAAACACCATATATTTT. It encodes CASSVEGAAGNTIYF.

This rearrangement joins TRBV28 to TRBJ1-1; TRBD1 agrees at 7 bases. Germline V lookup: CDR1 MDHEN, CDR2 SYDVKM. This CDR3 region has 15 residues. The V segment lost 5 bases and the J segment 1 base; nucleotides outside the gene matches: 7. CDR3 loop: CASSRDRASNTEAFF. The CDR3 coding sequence is TGTGCCAGCAGTCGGGACAGAGCTTCGAACACTGAAGCTTTCTTT. The entire variable domain, with the rest obtained from reference TRBV28 and TRBJ1-1, is as follows: DVKVTQSSRYLVKRTGEKVFLECVQDMDHENMFWYRQDPGLGLRLIYFSYDVKMKEKGDIPEGYSVSREKKERFSLILESASTNQTSMYLCASSRDRASNTEAFFGQGTRLTVV.

The chain has TRBV6-5 and TRBJ2-1; TRBD2 agrees at 7 bases. This CDR3 contains 15 residues. The germline gives CDR1 MNHEY, CDR2 SVGAGI. The ends lost 6 bases at V and 0 bases at J; junction bases unmatched: 5. This CDR3 is CASRPGLNSYNEQFF. The CDR3 DNA reads TGTGCCAGCAGGCCGGGACTAAACTCCTACAATGAGCAGTTCTTC.

This sequence joins TRBV2 and TRBJ1-2, with D perhaps TRBD1 (6 bases). The CDR3 sequence is 15 residues long. V was pared by 6 bases and J by 4 bases, with 18 bases between. Germline V gene sequence: CDR1 SNHLY, CDR2 FYNNEI. In DNA form, the CDR3 reads TGTGCCAGCAGGATGGACAGCGCCGTTGGCTATGGCTACACCTTC. It translates to CASRMDSAVGYGYTF.

The CDR3 DNA is TGTGCCAGCAGCTTGGACCGGCGGGGCCGCGAGCAGTACTTC. This codes for CASSLDRRGREQYF. The chain uses TRBV5-4 and TRBJ2-7; D is perhaps TRBD2 (6 bases). V gave up 0 bases and J gave up 6 bases, with 13 bases separating them. CDR3 size: 14 residues. The V gene's germline CDR1 is SGHNT and CDR2 YYREEE (reference sequence).

The rearrangement links TRBV2 to TRBJ2-5; 9 nucleotides agree with TRBD1. This CDR3 has 13 amino acids. The V and J ends lost 3 bases and 9 bases, in that order; junction bases with no gene match: 5. In germline, CDR1 is SNHLY, CDR2 FYNNEI. The chain's CDR3 is CASSDGTGRAQYF. The DNA for the CDR3 is TGTGCCAGCAGTGACGGGACAGGGAGGGCCCAGTACTTC.

The J gene is TRBJ2-5, the V gene TRBV2; D remains ambiguous. The V end was cut by 1 base, the J end by 7 bases, with 4 bases between. Germline V gene sequence: CDR1 SNHLY, CDR2 FYNNEI. There are 11 residues in the CDR3. In DNA, the CDR3 is TGTGCCAGCAGTGAAGAGCGGACCCAGTACTTC. Residues: CASSEERTQYF. The variable domain in full, with the rest retrieved from reference TRBV2 and TRBJ2-5, is EPEVTQTPSHQVTQMGQEVILRCVPISNHLYFYWYRQILGQKVEFLVSFYNNEISEKSEIFDDQFSVERPDGSNFTLKIRSTKLEDSAMYFCASSEERTQYFGPGTRLLVL.

This chain connects TRBV5-8 to TRBJ1-1; D call uncertain. Germline V gene sequence: CDR1 SGHTS, CDR2 YDEGEE. Trimming took off 0 bases at V and 0 bases at J, with 6 bases between the two ends. The CDR3 totals 14 residues. The CDR3 reads CASSLGLMNTEAFF. The CDR3 DNA sequence: TGTGCCAGCAGCTTGGGTCTTATGAACACTGAAGCTTTCTTT.

The CDR3 DNA follows: TGTGCCTTGACTATCGGAAATTTACTAGCGGGAGCCGAGCAGTACTTC. This codes for CALTIGNLLAGAEQYF. The V gene is TRBV30, the J gene TRBJ2-7, with 11 bases lining up with TRBD2. The CDR3 is 16 residues long. Trimming took 7 bases from V and 6 from J; bases not matched to a gene: 17. Looked up from germline, CDR1 is GTSNPN and CDR2 is SVGIG (reference sequence).

This chain links TRBV29-1 with TRBJ2-3, with a possible D match to TRBD2 (5 bases). CDR1 and CDR2 (germline): SQVTM, ANQGSEA. The CDR3 has 13 amino acids. V lost 5 bases and J 0 bases, leaving 9 bases between the germline ends. DNA for the CDR3: TGCAGCGTTTCCGGGGAGAGCACAGATACGCAGTATTTT. Its protein is CSVSGESTDTQYF.

The chain employs TRBV11-2 and TRBJ2-7; 7 bases map to TRBD2. Trimming removed 4 bases from V and 2 bases from J; junction bases left unmatched: 5. The CDR3 has 14 amino acids. Germline V lookup: CDR1 SGHAT, CDR2 FQNNGV. The CDR3 nucleotides are TGTGCCAGCAGCTACTCTAGCGGCCCCTACGAGCAGTACTTC. As protein: CASSYSSGPYEQYF. Complete variable domain (other parts from reference TRBV11-2 and TRBJ2-7): EAGVAQSPRYKIIEKRQSVAFWCNPISGHATLYWYQQILGQGPKLLIQFQNNGVVDDSQLPKDRFSAERLKGVDSTLKIQPAKLEDSAVYLCASSYSSGPYEQYFGPGTRLTVT.

This chain links TRBV18 with TRBJ1-3, with D hard to call. Germline V gene lookup returns CDR1 KGHSH and CDR2 LQKENI. CDR3 size: 16 residues. The V end lost 6 bases, the J end lost 2 bases, and 17 bases lay between the germline ends. The CDR3 nucleotides are TGTGCCAGCTCCGACCGAGCGGGGAAAGCTGGAAACACCATATATTTT. Amino acid sequence: CASSDRAGKAGNTIYF. Variable domain in full (rest from reference TRBV18 and TRBJ1-3): NAGVMQNPRHLVRRRGQEARLRCSPMKGHSHVYWYRQLPEEGLKFMVYLQKENIIDESGMPKERFSAEFPKEGPSILRIQQVVRGDSAAYFCASSDRAGKAGNTIYFGEGSWLTVV.

Of note for this clone: At one boundary the junction diverges from the germline segment, which might be a read error. This rearrangement joins TRBV9 to TRBJ2-4, with 8 bases aligning to TRBD1. The germline V gene encodes CDR1 SGDLS and CDR2 YYNGEE. The CDR3 sequence is 13 residues long. The CDR3 spells CASSVESSGQVLF. The CDR3 bases are TGTGCCAGCAGCGTAGAATCATCGGGACAGGTCCTCTTC.

The genes are TRBV5-6 and TRBJ1-3; D may be TRBD1 (5 bases). The V gene lost 1 base and the J gene lost 4 bases, with 18 bases spanning the gap. Germline CDR1 reads SGHDT; CDR2 reads YYEEEE. The CDR3 covers 17 residues. The chain's CDR3 is CASSLHTGTLTGNTIYF. The CDR3 DNA follows: TGTGCCAGCAGCTTGCATACAGGAACATTAACCGGAAACACCATATATTTT.

J is TRBJ2-5 and V is TRBV10-2; 12 bases are shared with TRBD2. Germline V CDR1 and CDR2: WSHSY, SAAADI. Germline trimming cut 2 bases from V and 2 bases from J; bases unmatched to any gene: 6. The CDR3 sequence is 17 residues long. CDR3 nucleotides: TGCGCCAGCAGTGAGAGCCTAGCGGGAGGGTTACAAGAGACCCAGTACTTC. It encodes CASSESLAGGLQETQYF.

V and J are TRBV27 and TRBJ2-2; unclear D gene. V was cut by 3 bases and J by 1 base, with 3 bases left in between. The CDR3 covers 13 residues. Germline V gives CDR1 MNHEY, CDR2 SMNVEV (reference sequence). CDR3: CASSFLNTGELFF. The CDR3 DNA follows: TGTGCCAGCAGTTTCCTGAACACCGGGGAGCTGTTTTTT.

This clone was found once. The CDR3 coding sequence is TGCGCCAGCAGCTCGAAGACAGGGGTTACGAACACTGAAGCTTTCTTT. The encoded protein is CASSSKTGVTNTEAFF. This chain uses TRBV5-1 with TRBJ1-1; 8 nucleotides match TRBD1. Germline V CDR1 and CDR2: SGHRS, YFSETQ. Trimming took 3 bases from V and 1 from J; bases not matched to a gene: 8. The CDR3 has 16 amino acids.

This rearrangement joins TRBV6-5 to TRBJ1-6, with 9 positions matching TRBD1. The germline V gene has CDR1 MNHEY and CDR2 SVGAGI. The CDR3 has 14 residues. V was clipped by 6 bases and J by 12 bases; unmatched bases: 9. CDR3 in amino acids: CASSAGTGTLPLHF. CDR3 bases: TGTGCCAGCAGCGCCGGGACAGGGACCCTACCCCTCCACTTT.

The chain couples TRBV30 to TRBJ2-7, with 9 bases lining up with TRBD1. J lost 1 base, V lost 4 bases, and 8 bases had no gene match. CDR3 length: 15 amino acids. Germline V gene sequence: CDR1 GTSNPN, CDR2 SVGIG (reference sequence). The CDR3 region has the DNA TGTGCCTGGAACGTTCCGGGACAGGGTTCCTACGAGCAGTACTTC. Amino acid sequence: CAWNVPGQGSYEQYF.

The V gene is TRBV28, the J gene TRBJ1-1; D may be TRBD1 (6 bases). The V gene's germline CDR1 is MDHEN and CDR2 SYDVKM. The V gene lost 6 bases and the J gene lost 8 bases, with 13 bases spanning the gap. This CDR3 has 12 residues. The CDR3 loop is CASRGDIAEAFF. CDR3 DNA sequence: TGTGCCAGCAGAGGGGACATCGCGGAAGCTTTCTTT.

This chain joins TRBV4-3 and TRBJ1-4; no clear D. Germline V gene sequence: CDR1 LGHNA, CDR2 YSLEER. Trimming left V 2 bases short and J 7 bases short, with 14 bases between. The CDR3 contains 15 residues. CDR3 sequence: CASSQTELGAEKLFF. The CDR3 DNA reads TGCGCCAGCAGCCAAACGGAATTGGGCGCTGAAAAACTGTTTTTT.

J is TRBJ2-3 and V is TRBV30, with TRBD2 identical over 7 bases. Germline V gene sequence: CDR1 GTSNPN, CDR2 SVGIG (reference sequence). The CDR3 sequence is 14 residues long. Trimming at V came to 2 bases and at J to 4 bases, leaving 6 bases not matched to a gene. The CDR3 region has the DNA TGTGCCTGGAGTTGGCAGGGAGGGGCAGATACGCAGTATTTT. It yields the protein CAWSWQGGADTQYF.

This rearrangement joins TRBV12-5 to TRBJ1-2; the D is unclear. Trimming took off 1 base at V and 5 bases at J, with 8 bases between the two ends. The CDR3 contains 13 residues. CDR1 and CDR2 from the germline V gene are LGHNT and FRNRAP. The CDR3 reads CASGLGVGYGYTF. The CDR3 DNA reads as TGTGCTAGTGGTTTGGGGGTCGGGTATGGCTACACCTTC.